Shown below are 31 T cell receptor beta chains from a single sample sequenced in a study of blood T cell repertoires in COVID-19. Here immunoSEQ multiplex PCR was the method, and the copy in TCRdb shows in-frame clones only, minus some. The sample carries 150,000 to 200,000 clones, approximately 80% recorded once. The sequenced material came from PBMCs or T cells enriched from blood (not recorded which). These receptors all stem from a man in his fifties or sixties who had recovered from COVID-19.

This chain uses TRBV5-1 with TRBJ2-7; possibly TRBD1 for D (6 bases). Germline CDR1 SGHRS, CDR2 YFSETQ. There are 13 residues in the CDR3. Trimming left V 4 bases short and J 2 bases short, with 10 bases between. The CDR3 DNA follows: TGCGCCAGCAGCGGGACATCCCCCTACGAGCAGTACTTC. Translated: CASSGTSPYEQYF.

This clone has only one observation. V usage is TRBV20-1 and J usage is TRBJ1-2; unclear D gene. Germline CDR1 reads DFQATT; CDR2 reads SNEGSKA (reference sequence). This CDR3 contains 11 residues. Deletions cut 3 bases from V and 3 bases from J, with 5 bases between. CDR3 sequence: CSASPDYGYTF. DNA for the CDR3: TGCAGTGCTAGTCCAGACTATGGCTACACCTTC.

The V and J genes are TRBV7-9 and TRBJ2-5; 7 bases map to TRBD1. V dropped 3 bases and J dropped 4; count of bases not matched to a gene: 8. CDR1 and CDR2 from the germline V gene are SEHNR and FQNEAQ (reference sequence). This CDR3 contains 15 residues. The chain's CDR3 is CASSFLRGGAETQYF. The CDR3 DNA follows: TGTGCCAGCAGCTTCCTAAGAGGGGGCGCAGAGACCCAGTACTTC.

This chain connects TRBV3-1 (or the pseudogene TRBV3-2) to TRBJ2-5; 15 nucleotides align to TRBD2. CDR3 length equals 17 residues. CDR1 is LGHDT and CDR2 is YNNKEL in the germline V gene (reference sequence). Trimming cost V 1 base and J 5 bases; bases outside gene matches: 5. DNA of the CDR3: TGTGCCAGCAGCCAAGGGACTAGCGGGGGGGCCGGGGAGACCCAGTACTTC. Translation gives CASSQGTSGGAGETQYF.

This clone was detected only a few times. V usage is TRBV28 and J usage is TRBJ1-3; D might be TRBD1 (6 bases). Germline V gene lookup returns CDR1 MDHEN and CDR2 SYDVKM. The length of the CDR3 is 14 residues. V lost 3 bases and J 2 bases, leaving 8 bases between the germline ends. The CDR3 protein is CASSFNRAGNTIYF. Written as DNA, the CDR3 is TGTGCCAGCAGTTTTAACAGGGCTGGAAACACCATATATTTT.

The rearrangement links TRBV9 to TRBJ2-1; the match to TRBD2 covers 8 bases. The CDR3 covers 14 residues. J gave up 8 bases and V 5 bases, and 9 bases lay outside the gene matches. Germline loops: CDR1 SGDLS, CDR2 YYNGEE. CDR3 region: CASSAGGRRDEQFF. Written as DNA, the CDR3 is TGTGCCAGCAGTGCGGGGGGCCGACGGGATGAGCAGTTCTTC.

V usage is TRBV29-1 and J usage is TRBJ1-4; no definite D call. The CDR3 has 15 residues. V lost 7 bases to trimming and J lost 1 base, with 16 bases between them. Germline V gene sequence: CDR1 SQVTM, CDR2 ANQGSEA. CDR3 amino acids: CSALDPRRTNEKLFF. The CDR3 bases are TGCAGCGCCCTAGATCCTAGGCGAACTAATGAAAAACTGTTTTTT. Full variable domain (outside the CDR3, taken from reference TRBV29-1 and TRBJ1-4): SAVISQKPSRDICQRGTSLTIQCQVDSQVTMMFWYRQQPGQSLTLIATANQGSEATYESGFVIDKFPISRPNLTFSTLTVSNMSPEDSSIYLCSALDPRRTNEKLFFGSGTQLSVL.

The gene calls are TRBV19 and TRBJ1-5; 10 nucleotides line up with TRBD1. V lost 5 bases, J lost 6 bases, and 10 bases stayed unmatched. The CDR3 runs 16 residues. In germline, CDR1 is LNHDA, CDR2 SQIVND (reference sequence). The CDR3 nucleotides are TGTGCCAGTAGTTTACGACAGGGGGCGCCGGGTCAGCCCCAGCATTTT. Translation: CASSLRQGAPGQPQHF.

The rearrangement links TRBV9 to TRBJ1-6; TRBD1 agrees at 10 bases. The CDR3 runs 14 residues. The junction had 9 bases not matched to a gene; V was cut back by 4 bases and J by 14 bases. CDR1 and CDR2 from the germline V gene are SGDLS and YYNGEE. CDR3 sequence reads: CASSPQTGGRSLHF. The CDR3 DNA follows: TGTGCCAGCAGCCCCCAGACAGGGGGCCGGTCCCTCCACTTT.

The chain combines TRBV9 with TRBJ2-1; 8 bases align to TRBD2. Germline lookup yields CDR1 SGDLS and CDR2 YYNGEE. The CDR3 extends over 15 amino acids. The J segment lost 6 bases and the V segment lost 0 bases, leaving 5 bases of the junction unmatched. CDR3 protein: CASSVVSGETNEQFF. CDR3 in DNA: TGTGCCAGCAGCGTAGTTAGCGGGGAAACCAATGAGCAGTTCTTC.

The V call is TRBV6-5, the J call TRBJ2-1, with a tentative D call TRBD1 (5 bases). Germline values: CDR1 MNHEY, CDR2 SVGAGI. This CDR3 comprises 14 residues. V was clipped by 4 bases and J by 6 bases, with 13 bases between them. Written as DNA, the CDR3 is TGTGCCAGCAGTTCAGGGTGGGTTTCCAATGAGCAGTTCTTC. Translation: CASSSGWVSNEQFF.

The V call is TRBV5-8, the J call TRBJ1-6; no clear D. This CDR3 spans 12 amino acids. Trimming removed 4 bases at V and 14 bases at J, with 13 bases between. The V gene's germline CDR1 is SGHTS and CDR2 YDEGEE. The chain's CDR3 is CASSALRVSLHF. For the CDR3, the DNA is TGTGCCAGCAGCGCACTAAGAGTTTCCCTCCACTTT.

The chain is built from TRBV5-6 and TRBJ1-5; D is unclear. Germline V gene data show CDR1 as SGHDT and CDR2 as YYEEEE. This CDR3 region has 16 residues. With 4 bases removed from V and 0 bases from J, the gap between germline ends came to 14 bases. This CDR3 reads CASSPDFPNSNQPQHF. The CDR3 coding sequence is TGTGCCAGCAGCCCGGACTTCCCCAATAGCAATCAGCCCCAGCATTTT.

The sample holds a few counts of this clone. The rearrangement joins TRBV15 to TRBJ2-1; 13 bases agree with TRBD2. The CDR3 contains 16 residues. J gave up 9 bases and V 1 base, and 6 bases lay outside the gene matches. From germline, CDR1 is LNHNV and CDR2 YYDKDF (reference sequence). CDR3 sequence (DNA): TGTGCCACCAGCAGAGCCGGACTAGCGGGAGAGGGTGAGCAGTTCTTC. Amino acids: CATSRAGLAGEGEQFF. The full variable domain, with the rest looked up from reference TRBV15 and TRBJ2-1, is DAMVIQNPRYQVTQFGKPVTLSCSQTLNHNVMYWYQQKSSQAPKLLFHYYDKDFNNEADTPDNFQSRRPNTSFCFLDIRSPGLGDTAMYLCATSRAGLAGEGEQFFGPGTRLTVL.

The chain carries TRBV28 and TRBJ2-1; D is uncertain. This CDR3 contains 16 residues. Germline values: CDR1 MDHEN, CDR2 SYDVKM. V lost 4 bases, J lost 7 bases, and 20 bases lay in between. The CDR3 here is CASSSQDQRGENEQFF. The CDR3, as DNA: TGTGCCAGCAGTTCCCAAGATCAACGAGGCGAAAATGAGCAGTTCTTC. The full variable domain, in which reference TRBV28 and TRBJ2-1 provide the parts outside the CDR3, is DVKVTQSSRYLVKRTGEKVFLECVQDMDHENMFWYRQDPGLGLRLIYFSYDVKMKEKGDIPEGYSVSREKKERFSLILESASTNQTSMYLCASSSQDQRGENEQFFGPGTRLTVL.

The rearrangement joins TRBV18 to TRBJ2-7; no clear D gene. Trimming took off 6 bases at V and 3 bases at J, with 12 bases between the two ends. Germline V gives CDR1 KGHSH, CDR2 LQKENI. The CDR3 totals 13 residues. CDR3 residues: CASSRNDGYEQYF. CDR3 coding DNA: TGTGCCAGCTCGCGGAATGACGGCTACGAGCAGTACTTC.

The rearrangement joins TRBV18 to TRBJ2-1, with D uncertain. Germline assignment: CDR1 KGHSH and CDR2 LQKENI. V lost 3 bases, J lost 8 bases, and 11 bases lay in between. The CDR3 length is 13 residues. The DNA for the CDR3 is TGTGCCAGCTCACCGGGCCAGCCACATGAGCAGTTCTTC. This encodes CASSPGQPHEQFF.

The chain recombines TRBV7-8 with TRBJ1-3; D possibly corresponds to TRBD1 (5 bases). The V end lost 0 bases, the J end lost 0 bases, and 15 bases lay between the germline ends. Germline V gene sequence: CDR1 SGHVS, CDR2 FQNEAQ. This CDR3 has 18 amino acids. The CDR3 loop reads CASSLAGVGESSGNTIYF. CDR3 DNA sequence: TGTGCCAGCAGCTTAGCAGGGGTTGGTGAGAGCTCTGGAAACACCATATATTTT.

This chain uses TRBV6-5 with TRBJ1-2; 8 bases fit TRBD1. The CDR3 has 15 residues. Germline CDR1 MNHEY, CDR2 SVGAGI. Trimming took 6 bases from V and 0 from J; bases not matched to a gene: 6. For the CDR3, the DNA is TGTGCCAGCAGGACCTCGGGACAGGCTAACTATGGCTACACCTTC. It encodes CASRTSGQANYGYTF.

The genes are TRBV25-1 and TRBJ1-4, with TRBD1 matching over 9 bases. The J segment lost 7 bases and the V segment lost 8 bases, leaving 14 bases of the junction unmatched. This CDR3 has 16 residues. Germline V CDR1 and CDR2: MGHDK, SYGVNS. CDR3 sequence reads: CASRKSGQGTGEKLFF. CDR3 sequence (DNA): TGTGCCAGCCGCAAATCGGGACAGGGAACGGGTGAAAAACTGTTTTTT.

The chain employs TRBV13 and TRBJ2-1; D is undetermined. Per germline, CDR1 PRHDT and CDR2 FYEKMQ (reference sequence). CDR3 size: 12 residues. Trimming shortened V by 5 bases and J by 9 bases, and 11 bases separated the two germline ends. CDR3 protein: CASSPRLVEQFF. The DNA of the CDR3 is TGTGCCAGCAGCCCGAGGCTGGTTGAGCAGTTCTTC.

This clone was seen just once. The V and J genes are TRBV3-1 (or the pseudogene TRBV3-2) and TRBJ2-2; D is possibly TRBD1 (5 bases). Trimming left V 8 bases short and J 4 bases short, with 17 bases between. Germline values: CDR1 LGHDT, CDR2 YNNKEL (reference sequence). The CDR3 sequence is 15 residues long. The CDR3 protein is CASAPRGQGTGELFF. In nucleotides, the CDR3 is TGTGCCAGCGCCCCTAGGGGTCAGGGCACCGGGGAGCTGTTTTTT.

The rearrangement links TRBV12-3 or TRBV12-4 to TRBJ1-5, with D possibly TRBD1 on 6 matching bases. The CDR3 is made up of 13 amino acids. Trimming stripped 3 bases from V and 9 bases from J, with 12 bases between. This chain's CDR3 is CASSLGAKTPQHF. Written as DNA, the CDR3 is TGTGCCAGCAGTTTGGGGGCCAAAACGCCCCAGCATTTT.

This clone was counted between two and nine times. The rearrangement joins TRBV11-1 to TRBJ1-1; no firm D call. In germline, CDR1 is SGHAT, CDR2 FQDESV (reference sequence). The CDR3 has 13 residues. The V and J ends lost 2 bases and 4 bases respectively, with 8 bases between them. CDR3 residues: CASSLLLGTEAFF. CDR3 DNA sequence: TGTGCCAGCAGCTTATTGCTAGGCACTGAAGCTTTCTTT.

The gene calls are TRBV6-5 and TRBJ2-2; perhaps TRBD2 as D (5 bases). Trimming pared 6 bases from V and 4 bases from J, leaving 15 bases between. CDR1 and CDR2 from the germline V gene are MNHEY and SVGAGI. This CDR3 is 15 amino acids long. The CDR3 sequence is CASRQSGRGTGELFF. In nucleotides, the CDR3 is TGTGCCAGCAGACAAAGCGGACGAGGCACCGGGGAGCTGTTTTTT.

V gene TRBV15 combines with J gene TRBJ2-1, with D tentatively TRBD2 (6 bases). Germline V gene sequence: CDR1 LNHNV, CDR2 YYDKDF (reference sequence). Trimming took off 6 bases at V and 5 bases at J, with 17 bases between the two ends. The CDR3 runs to 15 residues. The chain's CDR3 is CATRSGRGGHNEQFF. The CDR3 nucleotides read TGTGCCACCAGGTCTGGGCGGGGAGGCCACAATGAGCAGTTCTTC.

This chain links TRBV18 with TRBJ2-2; TRBD1 aligns across 8 bases. Germline CDR1 is KGHSH and CDR2 is LQKENI. This CDR3 contains 16 residues. The trim removed 4 bases at V and 1 base at J, leaving 5 bases unmatched. The CDR3 reads CASSRAGTGNTGELFF. The CDR3 DNA follows: TGTGCCAGCTCACGAGCCGGGACAGGGAACACCGGGGAGCTGTTTTTT.

J is TRBJ1-4 and V is TRBV6-6; a weak D match, TRBD1 (5 bases). Trimming cost V 2 bases and J 6 bases, with 10 bases left between them. Germline V lookup: CDR1 MNHNY, CDR2 SVGAGI (reference sequence). The CDR3 totals 14 residues. Written as DNA, the CDR3 is TGTGCCAGCAGTTACGCGGCAGGGCATGAAAAACTGTTTTTT. This encodes CASSYAAGHEKLFF.

This chain uses TRBV28 with TRBJ1-5; D unclear. The germline V gene has CDR1 MDHEN and CDR2 SYDVKM. The CDR3 is made up of 14 amino acids. The ends were cut back, 1 base at V and 2 bases at J, with 6 bases in the middle. The CDR3: CASSLSSGNQPQHF. The CDR3 bases are TGTGCCAGCAGTTTATCGTCTGGCAATCAGCCCCAGCATTTT.

The CDR3 DNA is TGTGCCTTGGGACAGGGGGACAATGAGCAGTTCTTC. Translating gives CALGQGDNEQFF. This chain uses TRBV30 with TRBJ2-1; 11 nucleotides line up with TRBD1. Germline loops: CDR1 GTSNPN, CDR2 SVGIG (reference sequence). The CDR3 is 12 amino acids. The V segment lost 7 bases and the J segment 5 bases; nucleotides outside the gene matches: 1.

This chain joins TRBV5-1 and TRBJ1-2; 10 nucleotides agree with TRBD1. Germline V CDR1 and CDR2: SGHRS, YFSETQ. With 4 bases clipped from V and 4 bases from J, the junction kept 7 bases outside the gene matches. This CDR3 is built from 15 residues. CDR3 DNA sequence: TGCGCCAGCAGCACTGGACAGGGGGTGAGCTATGGCTACACCTTC. This encodes CASSTGQGVSYGYTF. The full variable domain, in which reference TRBV5-1 and TRBJ1-2 provide the parts outside the CDR3, is KAGVTQTPRYLIKTRGQQVTLSCSPISGHRSVSWYQQTPGQGLQFLFEYFSETQRNKGNFPGRFSGRQFSNSRSEMNVSTLELGDSALYLCASSTGQGVSYGYTFGSGTRLTVV.